This record covers a single TCR beta chain. The sample originates from a study of early T cells in non-severe SARS-CoV-2 infection. For the study at large: Sequencing of unsorted whole blood was done on bulk RNA, leaving chains unpaired.

Individual cDNA molecules received unique molecular identifiers during library preparation. TCRdb independently ran MiXCR on the 5' RACE reads; one entry per CDR3 protein. The profile shows approximately 49,000 distinct CDR3 sequences, 12% of them singletons. V gave up 5 bases and J gave up 6 bases, with 13 bases separating them. CDR1 LGHNT and CDR2 FRNRAP come from the germline V gene. The length of the CDR3 is 14 residues. The chain is built from TRBV12-5 and TRBJ2-2; D call uncertain. The sequenced sample was whole blood. The source is an adult who was a healthcare worker with PCR-confirmed SARS-CoV-2 infection or an uninfected control (not recorded which). The CDR3: CASGPPIIPGELFF. Written as DNA, the CDR3 is TGTGCTAGTGGTCCCCCCATAATTCCCGGGGAGCTGTTTTTT.